The clone carrying this TCR beta chain was recorded a few times. Its antigen remains unknown. The data were obtained in a study of cytomegalovirus exposure and HLA in healthy donors. Looking at the study overall: Within the Caucasian-associated ancestry cluster were 81% of the roughly 400 genotyped donors.

Germline CDR1 and CDR2: LNHDA and SQIVND (reference sequence). With 3 bases clipped from V and 3 bases from J, the junction kept 3 bases outside the gene matches. The CDR3 is 14 amino acids. Use of 60 Vbeta and 13 Jbeta primers characterized the PCR. The data were produced by immunoSEQ multiplex PCR, yet TCRdb's version contains in-frame clones alone and is incomplete. This table has roughly 110,000 clones, 70% to 80% appearing once. Broader study findings: Cytomegalovirus association was assigned to approximately 180 TCR beta chains.

The rearrangement links TRBV19 to TRBJ2-7; TRBD2 agrees at 9 bases. The source is a woman aged 35 to 49 in good health and CMV-seropositive. Sequencing input: PBMCs. This chain's CDR3 is CASSMTSGNYEQYF. For the CDR3, the DNA is TGTGCCAGTAGTATGACTAGCGGAAACTACGAGCAGTACTTC.